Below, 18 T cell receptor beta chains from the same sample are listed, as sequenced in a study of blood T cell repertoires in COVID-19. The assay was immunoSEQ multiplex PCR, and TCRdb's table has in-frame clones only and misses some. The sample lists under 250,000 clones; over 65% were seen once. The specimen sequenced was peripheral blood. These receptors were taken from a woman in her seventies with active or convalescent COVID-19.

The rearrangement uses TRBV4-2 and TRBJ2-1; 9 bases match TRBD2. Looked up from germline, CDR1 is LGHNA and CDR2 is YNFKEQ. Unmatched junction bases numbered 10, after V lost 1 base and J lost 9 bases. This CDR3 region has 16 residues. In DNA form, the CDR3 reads TGTGCCAGCAGCCAAGTGTCAGTAGCGGGGGCTCGTGAGCAGTTCTTC. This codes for CASSQVSVAGAREQFF.

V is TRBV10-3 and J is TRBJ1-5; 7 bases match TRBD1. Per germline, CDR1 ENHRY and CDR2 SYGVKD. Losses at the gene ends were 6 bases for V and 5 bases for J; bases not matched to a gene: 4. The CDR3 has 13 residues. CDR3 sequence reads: CAIRDDRDQPQHF. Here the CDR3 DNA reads TGTGCCATCAGAGATGACAGGGATCAGCCCCAGCATTTT.

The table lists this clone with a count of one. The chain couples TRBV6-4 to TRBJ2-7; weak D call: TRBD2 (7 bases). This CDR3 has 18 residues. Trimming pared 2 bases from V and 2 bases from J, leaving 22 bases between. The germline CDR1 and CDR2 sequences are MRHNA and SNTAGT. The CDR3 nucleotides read TGTGCCAGCAGTGACCCCGGGGGCCGGGCCGGGGGGCCCTACGAGCAGTACTTC. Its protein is CASSDPGGRAGGPYEQYF.

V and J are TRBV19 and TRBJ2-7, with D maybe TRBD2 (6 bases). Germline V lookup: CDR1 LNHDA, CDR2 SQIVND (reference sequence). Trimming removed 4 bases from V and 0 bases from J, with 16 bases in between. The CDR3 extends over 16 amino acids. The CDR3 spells CASSSVRDGSSYEQYF. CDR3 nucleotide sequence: TGTGCCAGTAGTAGCGTCCGGGACGGGAGCTCCTACGAGCAGTACTTC.

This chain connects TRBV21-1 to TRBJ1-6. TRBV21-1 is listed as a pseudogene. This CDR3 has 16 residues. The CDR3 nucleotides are TGTGCCAGCAGCACGTCACCGAGCTCCTATAATTCACCCCTCCACTTT. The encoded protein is CASSTSPSSYNSPLHF.

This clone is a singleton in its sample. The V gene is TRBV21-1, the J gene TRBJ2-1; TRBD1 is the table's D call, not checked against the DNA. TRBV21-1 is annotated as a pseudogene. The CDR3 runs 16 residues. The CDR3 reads CASSKVLAGSYNEQFF. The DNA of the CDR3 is TGTGCCAGCAGCAAAGTCTTAGCAGGGTCCTACAATGAGCAGTTCTTC.

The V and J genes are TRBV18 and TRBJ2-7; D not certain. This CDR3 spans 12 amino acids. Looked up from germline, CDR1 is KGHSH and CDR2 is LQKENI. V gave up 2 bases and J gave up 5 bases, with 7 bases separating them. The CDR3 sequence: CASSPVVDEQYF. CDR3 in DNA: TGTGCCAGCTCACCAGTGGTAGACGAGCAGTACTTC.

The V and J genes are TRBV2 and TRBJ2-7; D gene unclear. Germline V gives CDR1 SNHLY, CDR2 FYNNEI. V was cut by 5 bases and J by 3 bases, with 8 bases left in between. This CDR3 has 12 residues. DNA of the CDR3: TGTGCCAGCAGTTTCACGGGCTACGAGCAGTACTTC. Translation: CASSFTGYEQYF.

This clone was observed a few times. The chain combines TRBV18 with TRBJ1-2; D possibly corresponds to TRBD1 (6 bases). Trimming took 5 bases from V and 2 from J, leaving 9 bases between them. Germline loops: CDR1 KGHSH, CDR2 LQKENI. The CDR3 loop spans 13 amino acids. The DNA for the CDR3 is TGTGCCAGCTCAAACAGGGACAACTATGGCTACACCTTC. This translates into CASSNRDNYGYTF. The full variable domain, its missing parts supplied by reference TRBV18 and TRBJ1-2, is NAGVMQNPRHLVRRRGQEARLRCSPMKGHSHVYWYRQLPEEGLKFMVYLQKENIIDESGMPKERFSAEFPKEGPSILRIQQVVRGDSAAYFCASSNRDNYGYTFGSGTRLTVV.

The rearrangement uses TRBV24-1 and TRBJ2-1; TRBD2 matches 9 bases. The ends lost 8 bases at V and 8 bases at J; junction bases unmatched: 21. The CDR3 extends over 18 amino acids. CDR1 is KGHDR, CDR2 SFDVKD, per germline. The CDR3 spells CATTTPRKGGGAEDEQFF. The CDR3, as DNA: TGTGCCACCACGACCCCCCGGAAGGGCGGGGGGGCCGAGGATGAGCAGTTCTTC.

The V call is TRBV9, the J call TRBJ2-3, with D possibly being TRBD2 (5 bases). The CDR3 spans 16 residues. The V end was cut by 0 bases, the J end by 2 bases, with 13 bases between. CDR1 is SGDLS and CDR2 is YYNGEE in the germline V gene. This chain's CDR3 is CASSVDPGGPTDTQYF. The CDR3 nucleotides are TGTGCCAGCAGCGTAGACCCCGGCGGGCCCACAGATACGCAGTATTTT.

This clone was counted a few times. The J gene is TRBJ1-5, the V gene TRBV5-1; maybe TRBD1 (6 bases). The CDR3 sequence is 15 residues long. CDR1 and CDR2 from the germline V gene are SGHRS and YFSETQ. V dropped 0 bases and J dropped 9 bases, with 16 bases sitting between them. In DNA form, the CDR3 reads TGCGCCAGCAGCTTGGCCGGCAGGGGAGAGGGGCCCCAGCATTTT. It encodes CASSLAGRGEGPQHF.

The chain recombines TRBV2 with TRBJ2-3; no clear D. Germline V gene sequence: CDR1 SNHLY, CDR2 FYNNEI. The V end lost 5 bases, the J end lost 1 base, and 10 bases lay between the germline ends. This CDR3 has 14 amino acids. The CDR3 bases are TGTGCCAGCAGTCCTAATCTAGGCACAGATACGCAGTATTTT. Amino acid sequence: CASSPNLGTDTQYF.

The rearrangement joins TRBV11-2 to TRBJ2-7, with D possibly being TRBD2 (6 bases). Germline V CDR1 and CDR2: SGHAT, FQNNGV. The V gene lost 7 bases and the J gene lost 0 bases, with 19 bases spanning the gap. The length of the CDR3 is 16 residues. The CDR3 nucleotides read TGTGCCAGCAAAGGGCTAGCGAGGCCTTTCTCCTACGAGCAGTACTTC. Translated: CASKGLARPFSYEQYF.

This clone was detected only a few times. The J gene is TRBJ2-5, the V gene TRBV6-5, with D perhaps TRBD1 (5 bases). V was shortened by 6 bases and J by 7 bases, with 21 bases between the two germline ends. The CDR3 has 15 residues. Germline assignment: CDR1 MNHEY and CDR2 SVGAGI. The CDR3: CASSSRWRTQGTQYF. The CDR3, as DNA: TGTGCCAGCAGCTCCCGTTGGCGGACCCAGGGGACCCAGTACTTC.

CDR3 sequence reads: CASSFGLAGDYEQYF. CDR3 nucleotides: TGTGCCAGCAGTTTTGGACTAGCGGGAGACTACGAGCAGTACTTC. The rearrangement links TRBV5-4 to TRBJ2-7; 13 nucleotides line up with TRBD2. This CDR3 is 15 amino acids long. The germline V gene encodes CDR1 SGHNT and CDR2 YYREEE (reference sequence). V dropped 5 bases and J dropped 3; count of bases not matched to a gene: 5.

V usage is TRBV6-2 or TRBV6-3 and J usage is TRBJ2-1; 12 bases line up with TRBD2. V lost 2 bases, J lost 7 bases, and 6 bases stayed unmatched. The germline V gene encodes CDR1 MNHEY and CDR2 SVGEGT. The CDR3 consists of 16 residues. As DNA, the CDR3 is TGTGCCAGCAGTTACGGTCTAGCGGGGGGGCGTAATGAGCAGTTCTTC. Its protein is CASSYGLAGGRNEQFF.

DNA for the CDR3: TGTGCCAGCAGCCTGCTAGCGGGGGGAAACACAGATACGCAGTATTTT. It encodes CASSLLAGGNTDTQYF. The chain couples TRBV11-2 to TRBJ2-3; 11 nucleotides match TRBD2. This CDR3 comprises 16 residues. CDR1 is SGHAT, CDR2 FQNNGV, per germline. V lost 5 bases, J lost 2 bases, and 6 bases stayed unmatched.